One sample yielded the 20 T cell receptor beta chains listed below, sequenced in a study of chemoradiotherapy in HPV16-positive cancers. Profiled with immunoSEQ multiplex PCR; TCRdb holds only in-frame clones, not every one. Of 990 or so clones detected, roughly 90% appear once; the ten largest clones hold approximately 15%. The source material was tumor tissue, sampled from a patient who underwent chemoradiotherapy. These receptors all stem from a human donor with HPV-associated anogenital cancer.

The rearrangement uses TRBV30 and TRBJ2-7, with D perhaps being TRBD1 or TRBD2 (5 bases each). The length of the CDR3 is 12 residues. With 3 bases removed from V and 4 bases from J, the gap between germline ends came to 10 bases. Germline-derived CDR1 and CDR2 are GTSNPN and SVGIG (reference sequence). The CDR3 sequence is CAWRGPGYEQYF. The CDR3 nucleotides are TGTGCCTGGAGGGGGCCGGGGTACGAGCAGTACTTC. Full variable domain (outside the CDR3, taken from reference TRBV30 and TRBJ2-7): SQTIHQWPATLVQPVGSPLSLECTVEGTSNPNLYWYRQAAGRGLQLLFYSVGIGQISSEVPQNLSASRPQDRQFILSSKKLLLSDSGFYLCAWRGPGYEQYFGPGTRLTVT.

V and J are TRBV6-5 and TRBJ1-5; 7 bases align to TRBD1. V lost 5 bases and J lost 5; bases outside the gene matches: 9. The CDR3 runs 15 residues. The germline V gene has CDR1 MNHEY and CDR2 SVGAGI. The CDR3 DNA sequence: TGTGCCAGCAGTCTGACAGGGTTGTCATATCAGCCCCAGCATTTT. The encoded protein is CASSLTGLSYQPQHF.

The chain carries TRBV28 and TRBJ2-1, with 9 bases lining up with TRBD2. This CDR3 is 15 amino acids long. The germline gives CDR1 MDHEN, CDR2 SYDVKM. Trimming at V came to 6 bases and at J to 3 bases, leaving 6 bases not matched to a gene. CDR3 in amino acids: CASSTGTSFYNEQFF. In nucleotides, the CDR3 is TGTGCCAGCAGCACCGGGACTAGCTTCTACAATGAGCAGTTCTTC.

This clone showed up just a few times. The V call is TRBV9, the J call TRBJ1-1; no reliable D call. Per the germline V gene, CDR1 is SGDLS and CDR2 is YYNGEE. CDR3 length: 14 amino acids. The V and J ends lost 3 bases and 0 bases respectively, with 9 bases between them. This CDR3 reads CASSAGLMNTEAFF. CDR3 DNA sequence: TGTGCCAGCAGCGCCGGGTTAATGAACACTGAAGCTTTCTTT.

The chain links TRBV2 to TRBJ1-1; maybe TRBD1 (5 bases). Deletions cut 6 bases from V and 0 bases from J, with 20 bases between. Germline CDR1 reads SNHLY; CDR2 reads FYNNEI. CDR3 size: 17 residues. CDR3 sequence reads: CASSPIGWGPMNTEAFF. The CDR3 nucleotides are TGTGCCAGCAGCCCCATAGGATGGGGCCCCATGAACACTGAAGCTTTCTTT.

This chain uses TRBV25-1 with TRBJ1-6; tentative D call: TRBD1 (6 bases). The germline V gene encodes CDR1 MGHDK and CDR2 SYGVNS. V was trimmed by 5 bases and J by 10 bases, leaving 15 bases between them. This CDR3 is built from 14 residues. The CDR3 DNA sequence: TGTGCCAGCAGTAAAACAGGGAATCCATCACCCCTCCACTTT. Amino acids: CASSKTGNPSPLHF.

The chain carries TRBV28 and TRBJ2-2; no clear D gene. This CDR3 region has 15 residues. Germline loops: CDR1 MDHEN, CDR2 SYDVKM. V dropped 6 bases and J dropped 5 bases, with 16 bases sitting between them. DNA for the CDR3: TGTGCCAGCAGCCGAAGCCAGGAGCTTACCGGGGAGCTGTTTTTT. Translation gives CASSRSQELTGELFF.

This sequence joins TRBV10-3 and TRBJ2-2; 7 bases match TRBD1. The germline V gene has CDR1 ENHRY and CDR2 SYGVKD. After removal of 6 bases from V and 4 bases from J, the junction contained 11 bases not matched to a gene. There are 16 residues in the CDR3. CDR3 protein: CAIRGATGLGTGELFF. The CDR3 nucleotides are TGTGCCATCAGGGGTGCGACAGGGCTGGGCACCGGGGAGCTGTTTTTT.

The chain is built from TRBV18 and TRBJ2-5; tentatively, D is TRBD2 (6 bases). Germline V gene data show CDR1 as KGHSH and CDR2 as LQKENI. The CDR3 runs 14 residues. The germline V and J ends were trimmed by 5 bases and 3 bases, with 13 bases remaining between them. The CDR3 region is CASSWRGREETQYF. The CDR3 region has the DNA TGTGCCAGCTCATGGAGGGGTCGGGAAGAGACCCAGTACTTC.

The chain links TRBV5-1 to TRBJ2-1, with 14 positions matching TRBD2. The CDR3 has 19 residues. The germline gives CDR1 SGHRS, CDR2 YFSETQ. J gave up 7 bases and V 1 base, and 13 bases lay outside the gene matches. CDR3 region: CASSLPGTSGGLRGNEQFF. CDR3 nucleotide sequence: TGCGCCAGCAGCTTGCCCGGGACTAGCGGGGGTCTCAGGGGTAATGAGCAGTTCTTC. The complete variable domain, with remaining parts taken from reference TRBV5-1 and TRBJ2-1, reads KAGVTQTPRYLIKTRGQQVTLSCSPISGHRSVSWYQQTPGQGLQFLFEYFSETQRNKGNFPGRFSGRQFSNSRSEMNVSTLELGDSALYLCASSLPGTSGGLRGNEQFFGPGTRLTVL.

The V call is TRBV2, the J call TRBJ1-3; D possibly corresponds to TRBD1 (6 bases). Germline lookup yields CDR1 SNHLY and CDR2 FYNNEI. The CDR3 sequence is 14 residues long. Trimming left V 6 bases short and J 0 bases short, with 9 bases between. The CDR3 DNA reads TGTGCCAGCAGGGGGGCAGTCTCTGGAAACACCATATATTTT. It translates to CASRGAVSGNTIYF.

The chain uses TRBV7-9 and TRBJ1-5; no firm D call. With 1 base removed from V and 3 bases from J, the gap between germline ends came to 7 bases. Germline assignment: CDR1 SEHNR and CDR2 FQNEAQ (reference sequence). The CDR3 covers 14 residues. CDR3 nucleotide sequence: TGTGCCAGCAGCTTAGATGGGGTCAATCAGCCCCAGCATTTT. Translation: CASSLDGVNQPQHF. Full variable domain (remainder filled in from reference TRBV7-9 and TRBJ1-5): DTGVSQNPRHKITKRGQNVTFRCDPISEHNRLYWYRQTLGQGPEFLTYFQNEAQLEKSRLLSDRFSAERPKGSFSTLEIQRTEQGDSAMYLCASSLDGVNQPQHFGDGTRLSIL.

The chain is built from TRBV6-5 and TRBJ1-1, with unresolved D. The CDR3 covers 12 residues. Between the trimmed V and J ends, which lost 0 bases and 8 bases, there was a span of 7 bases. The germline gives CDR1 MNHEY, CDR2 SVGAGI. The CDR3 is CASSYSGKEAFF. As DNA, the CDR3 is TGTGCCAGCAGTTACTCTGGGAAAGAAGCTTTCTTT.

V usage is TRBV5-4 and J usage is TRBJ2-6; D remains ambiguous. The CDR3 has 16 residues. The germline gives CDR1 SGHNT, CDR2 YYREEE (reference sequence). Trimming pared 0 bases from V and 0 bases from J, leaving 7 bases between. In nucleotides, the CDR3 is TGTGCCAGCAGCTTGGTAGGGCCCTCTGGGGCCAACGTCCTGACTTTC. This encodes CASSLVGPSGANVLTF. Based on the CDR3 plus reference TRBV5-4 and TRBJ2-6, the full variable domain is ETGVTQSPTHLIKTRGQQVTLRCSSQSGHNTVSWYQQALGQGPQFIFQYYREEENGRGNFPPRFSGLQFPNYSSELNVNALELDDSALYLCASSLVGPSGANVLTFGAGSRLTVL.

This clone was seen a handful of times. The rearrangement uses TRBV28 and TRBJ1-2; D remains unclear. V was cut by 5 bases and J by 8 bases, with 12 bases left in between. The CDR3 has 12 residues. Germline V gives CDR1 MDHEN, CDR2 SYDVKM. The CDR3 nucleotides read TGTGCCAGCAGTCTTACGGTCCTGGGCTACACCTTC. Amino acid sequence: CASSLTVLGYTF.

This clone occurred once. The gene calls are TRBV30 and TRBJ2-1, with 8 bases that match TRBD2. V was clipped by 1 base and J by 7 bases; unmatched bases: 9. Germline V lookup: CDR1 GTSNPN, CDR2 SVGIG (reference sequence). This CDR3 contains 15 residues. The CDR3 protein is CAWSDKKVAGNEQFF. CDR3 nucleotides: TGTGCCTGGAGTGATAAGAAGGTAGCGGGAAATGAGCAGTTCTTC.

This chain connects TRBV5-5 to TRBJ2-7; 7 nucleotides match TRBD2. CDR1 is SGHKS, CDR2 YYEKEE, per germline (reference sequence). Germline trimming cut 3 bases from V and 3 bases from J; bases unmatched to any gene: 9. The CDR3 sequence is 15 residues long. CDR3 sequence: CASSWGGTIDYEQYF. As DNA, the CDR3 is TGTGCCAGCAGCTGGGGGGGGACGATAGACTACGAGCAGTACTTC.

This clone came up once. The chain is built from TRBV5-5 and TRBJ1-1; 7 bases are shared with TRBD1. With V trimmed by 3 bases and J by 8 bases, 4 bases remained unmatched. The CDR3 is made up of 12 amino acids. The germline gives CDR1 SGHKS, CDR2 YYEKEE (reference sequence). CDR3 in DNA: TGTGCCAGCAGCTCGCAGGACAGGGAAGCTTTCTTT. Translation: CASSSQDREAFF.

This rearrangement joins TRBV7-9 to TRBJ1-5; D is possibly TRBD1 (5 bases). The CDR3 has 17 residues. Trimming removed 1 base from V and 2 bases from J, with 15 bases in between. The germline CDR1 and CDR2 sequences are SEHNR and FQNEAQ (reference sequence). The DNA for the CDR3 is TGTGCCAGCAGCTTAGGGGGCCCTTACGGGGGCAATCAGCCCCAGCATTTT. It encodes CASSLGGPYGGNQPQHF. The whole variable domain, filled in from reference TRBV7-9 and TRBJ1-5, reads DTGVSQNPRHKITKRGQNVTFRCDPISEHNRLYWYRQTLGQGPEFLTYFQNEAQLEKSRLLSDRFSAERPKGSFSTLEIQRTEQGDSAMYLCASSLGGPYGGNQPQHFGDGTRLSIL.

The V gene is TRBV28, the J gene TRBJ1-6; D remains unclear. The CDR3 is 15 amino acids. The V end lost 4 bases, the J end lost 10 bases, and 17 bases lay between the germline ends. Per germline, CDR1 MDHEN and CDR2 SYDVKM. CDR3 sequence (DNA): TGTGCCAGCAGTTGGCGAAGAGGGTTCGGATCACCCCTCCACTTT. Its translation is CASSWRRGFGSPLHF.